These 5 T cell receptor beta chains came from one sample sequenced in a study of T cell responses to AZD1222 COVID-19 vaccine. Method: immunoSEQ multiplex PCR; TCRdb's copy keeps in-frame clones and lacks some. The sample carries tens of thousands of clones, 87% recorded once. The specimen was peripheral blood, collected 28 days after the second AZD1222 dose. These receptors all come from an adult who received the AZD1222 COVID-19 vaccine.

CDR3 region: CASSLGGQVTEAFF. CDR3 coding DNA: TGTGCCAGCAGCTTAGGAGGACAGGTCACTGAAGCTTTCTTT. The chain has TRBV7-9 and TRBJ1-1; 7 nucleotides match TRBD1. V lost 1 base, J lost 4 bases, and 3 bases stayed unmatched. The CDR3 runs 14 residues. The germline gives CDR1 SEHNR, CDR2 FQNEAQ (reference sequence).

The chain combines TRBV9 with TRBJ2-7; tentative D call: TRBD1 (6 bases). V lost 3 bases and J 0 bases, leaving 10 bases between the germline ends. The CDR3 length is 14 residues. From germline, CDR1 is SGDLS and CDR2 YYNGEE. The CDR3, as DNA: TGTGCCAGCAGCGATCCGGGACACTCCTACGAGCAGTACTTC. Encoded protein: CASSDPGHSYEQYF.

CDR3 loop: CASMDRESYNEQFF. CDR3 bases: TGCGCCAGCATGGACAGAGAATCCTACAATGAGCAGTTCTTC. V usage is TRBV5-1 and J usage is TRBJ2-1, with D perhaps TRBD1 (6 bases). Germline-derived CDR1 and CDR2 are SGHRS and YFSETQ. This CDR3 spans 14 amino acids. Between the trimmed V and J ends, which lost 6 bases and 1 base, there was a span of 11 bases. The variable domain in full, with the rest retrieved from reference TRBV5-1 and TRBJ2-1, is KAGVTQTPRYLIKTRGQQVTLSCSPISGHRSVSWYQQTPGQGLQFLFEYFSETQRNKGNFPGRFSGRQFSNSRSEMNVSTLELGDSALYLCASMDRESYNEQFFGPGTRLTVL.

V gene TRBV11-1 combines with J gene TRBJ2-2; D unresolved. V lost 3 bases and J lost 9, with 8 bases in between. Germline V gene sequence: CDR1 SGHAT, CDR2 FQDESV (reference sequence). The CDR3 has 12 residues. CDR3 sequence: CASSFNFRELFF. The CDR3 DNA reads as TGTGCCAGCAGCTTCAATTTCAGGGAGCTGTTTTTT.

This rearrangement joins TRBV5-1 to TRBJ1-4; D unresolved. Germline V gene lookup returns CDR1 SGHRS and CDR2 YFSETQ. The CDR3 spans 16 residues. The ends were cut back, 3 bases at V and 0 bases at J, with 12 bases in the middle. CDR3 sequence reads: CASSSASWATNEKLFF. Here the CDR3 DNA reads TGCGCCAGCAGCTCCGCTTCGTGGGCAACTAATGAAAAACTGTTTTTT.